This T cell receptor beta chain came from a study of blood T cell repertoires in COVID-19. Repertoires were generated with immunoSEQ multiplex PCR, while TCRdb's copy carries only in-frame clones and drops some. This table holds approximately 250,000 clones, about four fifths found once. This clone was seen a few times. Trimming at V came to 5 bases and at J to 4 bases, leaving 8 bases not matched to a gene. This CDR3 is built from 15 residues. The germline V gene has CDR1 MDHEN and CDR2 SYDVKM. The receptor was isolated from a woman aged 40 to 50 who had recovered from COVID-19. The sequencing input was peripheral blood. The J gene is TRBJ1-2, the V gene TRBV28, with 9 positions matching TRBD1. The CDR3 loop reads CASSPGDRALYGYTF. The CDR3 region has the DNA TGTGCCAGCAGTCCCGGGGACAGGGCCCTCTATGGCTACACCTTC.